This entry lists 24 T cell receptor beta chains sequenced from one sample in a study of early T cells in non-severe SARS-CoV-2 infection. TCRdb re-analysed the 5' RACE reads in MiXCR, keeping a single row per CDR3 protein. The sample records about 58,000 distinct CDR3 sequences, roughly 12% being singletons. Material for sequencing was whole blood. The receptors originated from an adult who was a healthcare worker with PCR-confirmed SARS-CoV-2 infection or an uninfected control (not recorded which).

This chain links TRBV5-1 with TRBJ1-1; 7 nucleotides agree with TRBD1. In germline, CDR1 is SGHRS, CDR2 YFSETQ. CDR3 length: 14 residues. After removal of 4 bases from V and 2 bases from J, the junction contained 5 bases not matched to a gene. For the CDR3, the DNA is TGCGCCAGCAGCCGAGGGACAGACAACACTGAAGCTTTCTTT. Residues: CASSRGTDNTEAFF.

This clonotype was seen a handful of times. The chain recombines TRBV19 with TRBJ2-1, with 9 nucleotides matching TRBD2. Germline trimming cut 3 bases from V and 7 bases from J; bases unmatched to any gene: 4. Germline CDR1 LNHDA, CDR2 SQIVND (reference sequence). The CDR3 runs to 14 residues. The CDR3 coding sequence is TGTGCCAGTAGTATCTCTAGCGGGACTAATGAGCAGTTCTTC. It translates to CASSISSGTNEQFF.

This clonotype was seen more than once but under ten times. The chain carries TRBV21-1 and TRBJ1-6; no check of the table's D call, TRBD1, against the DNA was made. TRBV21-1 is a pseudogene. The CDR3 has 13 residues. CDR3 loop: CASSKGTNSPLHF. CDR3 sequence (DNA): TGTGCCAGCAGCAAAGGGACAAATTCACCCCTCCACTTT.

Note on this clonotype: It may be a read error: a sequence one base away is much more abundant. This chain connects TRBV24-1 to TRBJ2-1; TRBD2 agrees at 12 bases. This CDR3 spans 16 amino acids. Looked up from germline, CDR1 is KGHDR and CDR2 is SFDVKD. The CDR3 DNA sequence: TGTACCACCAGTGATCCTAGCGGGAGGGCCGTAAGTGAGCAGTTCTTC. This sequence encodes CTTSDPSGRAVSEQFF.

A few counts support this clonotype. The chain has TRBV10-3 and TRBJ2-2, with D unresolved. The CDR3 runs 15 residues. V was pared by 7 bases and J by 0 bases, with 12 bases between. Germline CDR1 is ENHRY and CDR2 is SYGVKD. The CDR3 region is CAIKGSQSNTGELFF. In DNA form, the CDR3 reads TGTGCCATCAAGGGTTCACAGTCGAACACCGGGGAGCTGTTTTTT.

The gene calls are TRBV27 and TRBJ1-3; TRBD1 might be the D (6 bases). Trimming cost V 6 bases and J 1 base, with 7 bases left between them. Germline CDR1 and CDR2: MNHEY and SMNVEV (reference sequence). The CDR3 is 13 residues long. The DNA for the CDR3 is TGTGCCAGCAGCAGGGGTTCTGGAAACACCATATATTTT. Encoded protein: CASSRGSGNTIYF.

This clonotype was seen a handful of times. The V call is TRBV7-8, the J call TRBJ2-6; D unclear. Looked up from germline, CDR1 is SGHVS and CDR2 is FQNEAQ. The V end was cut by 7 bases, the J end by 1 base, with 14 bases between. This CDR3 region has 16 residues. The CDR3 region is CASNQARVSGANVLTF. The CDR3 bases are TGTGCCAGCAACCAAGCACGGGTGTCTGGGGCCAACGTCCTGACTTTC. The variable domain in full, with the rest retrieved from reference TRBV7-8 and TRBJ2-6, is GAGVSQSPRYKVAKRGQDVALRCDPISGHVSLFWYQQALGQGPEFLTYFQNEAQLDKSGLPSDRFFAERPEGSVSTLKIQRTQQEDSAVYLCASNQARVSGANVLTFGAGSRLTVL.

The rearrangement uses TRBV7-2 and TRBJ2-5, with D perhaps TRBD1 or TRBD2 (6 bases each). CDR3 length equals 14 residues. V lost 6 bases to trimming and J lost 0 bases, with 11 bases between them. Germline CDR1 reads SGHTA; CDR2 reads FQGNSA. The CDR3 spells CASRRDIYQETQYF. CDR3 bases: TGTGCCAGCAGGCGGGACATCTACCAAGAGACCCAGTACTTC. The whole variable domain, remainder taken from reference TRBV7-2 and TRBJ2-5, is GAGVSQSPSNKVTEKGKDVELRCDPISGHTALYWYRQSLGQGLEFLIYFQGNSAPDKSGLPSDRFSAERTGGSVSTLTIQRTQQEDSAVYLCASRRDIYQETQYFGPGTRLLVL.

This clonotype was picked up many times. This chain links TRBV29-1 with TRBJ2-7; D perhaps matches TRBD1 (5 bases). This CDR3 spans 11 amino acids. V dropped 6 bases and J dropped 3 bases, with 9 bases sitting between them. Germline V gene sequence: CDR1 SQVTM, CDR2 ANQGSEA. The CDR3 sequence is CSVAGYYEQYF. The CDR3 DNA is TGCAGCGTCGCAGGGTACTACGAGCAGTACTTC.

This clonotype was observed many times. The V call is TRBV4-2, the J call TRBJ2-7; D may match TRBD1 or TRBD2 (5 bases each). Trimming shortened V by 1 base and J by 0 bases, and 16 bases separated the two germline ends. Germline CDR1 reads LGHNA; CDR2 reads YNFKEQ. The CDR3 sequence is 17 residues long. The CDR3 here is CASSQGIEGPHSYEQYF. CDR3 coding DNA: TGTGCCAGCAGCCAAGGGATCGAGGGGCCCCACTCCTACGAGCAGTACTTC.

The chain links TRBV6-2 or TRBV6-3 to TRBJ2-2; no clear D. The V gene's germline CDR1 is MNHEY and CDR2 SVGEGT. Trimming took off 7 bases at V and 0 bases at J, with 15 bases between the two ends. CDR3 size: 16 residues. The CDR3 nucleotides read TGTGCCAGCACGGCGGCAGCGCGAGCGAACACCGGGGAGCTGTTTTTT. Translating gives CASTAAARANTGELFF.

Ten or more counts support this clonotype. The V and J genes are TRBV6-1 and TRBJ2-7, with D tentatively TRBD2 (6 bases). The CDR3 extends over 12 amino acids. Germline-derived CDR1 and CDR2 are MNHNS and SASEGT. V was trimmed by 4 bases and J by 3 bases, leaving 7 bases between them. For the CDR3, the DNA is TGTGCCAGCAGTGGCGGGATCTACGAGCAGTACTTC. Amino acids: CASSGGIYEQYF.

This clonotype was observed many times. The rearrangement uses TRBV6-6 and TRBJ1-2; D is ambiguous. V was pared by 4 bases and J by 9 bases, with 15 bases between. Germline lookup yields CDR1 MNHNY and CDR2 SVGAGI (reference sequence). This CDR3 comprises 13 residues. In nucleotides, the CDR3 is TGTGCCAGCAGTTCAGACCCCTCACTGCGCTACACCTTC. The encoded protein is CASSSDPSLRYTF.

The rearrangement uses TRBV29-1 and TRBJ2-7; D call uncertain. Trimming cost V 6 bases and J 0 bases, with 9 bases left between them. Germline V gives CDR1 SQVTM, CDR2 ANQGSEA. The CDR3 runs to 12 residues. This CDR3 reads CSVRWDSYEQYF. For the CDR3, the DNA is TGCAGCGTGAGATGGGACTCCTACGAGCAGTACTTC.

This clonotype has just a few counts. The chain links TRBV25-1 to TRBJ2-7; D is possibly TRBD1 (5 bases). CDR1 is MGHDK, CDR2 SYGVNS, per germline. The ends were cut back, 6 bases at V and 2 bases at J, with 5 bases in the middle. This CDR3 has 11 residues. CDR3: CASRDTYEQYF. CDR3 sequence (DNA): TGTGCCAGCAGGGACACCTACGAGCAGTACTTC.

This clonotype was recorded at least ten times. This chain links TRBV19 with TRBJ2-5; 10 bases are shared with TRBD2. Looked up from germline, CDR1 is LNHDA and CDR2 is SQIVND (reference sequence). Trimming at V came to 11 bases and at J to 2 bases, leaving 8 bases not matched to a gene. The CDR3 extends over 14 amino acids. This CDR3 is CASGLAGVQETQYF. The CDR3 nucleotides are TGTGCCTCCGGGCTAGCGGGAGTACAAGAGACCCAGTACTTC. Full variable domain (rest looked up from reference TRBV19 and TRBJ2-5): DGGITQSPKYLFRKEGQNVTLSCEQNLNHDAMYWYRQDPGQGLRLIYYSQIVNDFQKGDIAEGYSVSREKKESFPLTVTSAQKNPTAFYLCASGLAGVQETQYFGPGTRLLVL.

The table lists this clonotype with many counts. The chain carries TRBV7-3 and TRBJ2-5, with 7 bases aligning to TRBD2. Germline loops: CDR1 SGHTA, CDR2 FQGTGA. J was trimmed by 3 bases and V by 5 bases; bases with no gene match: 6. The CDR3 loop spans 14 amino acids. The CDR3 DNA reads TGTGCCAGCAGCCCGACGGGGGGAAAAGAGACCCAGTACTTC. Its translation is CASSPTGGKETQYF.

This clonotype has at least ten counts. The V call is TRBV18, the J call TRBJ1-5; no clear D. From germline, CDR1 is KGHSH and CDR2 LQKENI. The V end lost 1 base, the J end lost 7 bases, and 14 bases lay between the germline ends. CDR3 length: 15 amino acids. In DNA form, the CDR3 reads TGTGCCAGCTCACCACTTGCCGCGGAGGGCCAGCCCCAGCATTTT. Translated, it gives CASSPLAAEGQPQHF. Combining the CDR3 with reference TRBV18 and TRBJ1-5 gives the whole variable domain NAGVMQNPRHLVRRRGQEARLRCSPMKGHSHVYWYRQLPEEGLKFMVYLQKENIIDESGMPKERFSAEFPKEGPSILRIQQVVRGDSAAYFCASSPLAAEGQPQHFGDGTRLSIL.

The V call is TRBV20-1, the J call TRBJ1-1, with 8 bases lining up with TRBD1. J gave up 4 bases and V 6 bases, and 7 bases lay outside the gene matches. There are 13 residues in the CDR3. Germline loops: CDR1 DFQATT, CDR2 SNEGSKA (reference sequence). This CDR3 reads CSADRGGSTEAFF. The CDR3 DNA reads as TGCAGTGCCGACAGGGGAGGGAGCACTGAAGCTTTCTTT.

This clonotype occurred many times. CDR3 loop: CASSLGAGVTDTQYF. CDR3 nucleotide sequence: TGTGCCAGCAGTTTAGGGGCAGGAGTCACAGATACGCAGTATTTT. V and J are TRBV27 and TRBJ2-3; TRBD1 is a possible D gene (5 bases). Trimming stripped 2 bases from V and 2 bases from J, with 11 bases between. CDR1 MNHEY and CDR2 SMNVEV come from the germline V gene (reference sequence). This CDR3 spans 15 amino acids.

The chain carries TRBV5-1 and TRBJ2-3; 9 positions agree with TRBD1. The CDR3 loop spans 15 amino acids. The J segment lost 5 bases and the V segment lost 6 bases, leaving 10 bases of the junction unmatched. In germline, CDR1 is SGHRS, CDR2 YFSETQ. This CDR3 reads CASIIGTGYGDTQYF. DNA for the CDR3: TGCGCCAGCATAATCGGGACAGGGTACGGAGATACGCAGTATTTT.

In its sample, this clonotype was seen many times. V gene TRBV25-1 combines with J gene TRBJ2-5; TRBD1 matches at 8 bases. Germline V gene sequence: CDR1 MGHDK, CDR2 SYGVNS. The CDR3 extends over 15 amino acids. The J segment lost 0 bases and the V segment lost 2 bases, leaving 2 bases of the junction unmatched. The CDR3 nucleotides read TGTGCCAGCAGTGAAGACAGGGGCCACCAAGAGACCCAGTACTTC. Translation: CASSEDRGHQETQYF.

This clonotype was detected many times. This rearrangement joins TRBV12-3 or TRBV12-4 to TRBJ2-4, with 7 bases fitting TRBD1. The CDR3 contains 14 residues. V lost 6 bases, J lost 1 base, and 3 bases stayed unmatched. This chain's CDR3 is CASSLTGAKNIQYF. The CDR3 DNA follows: TGTGCCAGCAGCCTGACAGGGGCCAAAAACATTCAGTACTTC.

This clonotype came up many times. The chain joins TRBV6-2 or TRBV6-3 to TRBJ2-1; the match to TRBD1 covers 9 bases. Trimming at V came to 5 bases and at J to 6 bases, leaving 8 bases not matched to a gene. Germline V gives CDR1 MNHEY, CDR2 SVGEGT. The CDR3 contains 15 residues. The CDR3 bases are TGTGCCAGCAGTCCACCGGGACAGGGACTCAATGAGCAGTTCTTC. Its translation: CASSPPGQGLNEQFF.